The source of this T cell receptor beta chain is a study of PD-L1 blockade in urothelial cancer listed by TCRdb under 2017. The study in broad terms: All patients started therapy in about 2014 and received atezolizumab 1,200 mg intravenously every 3 weeks. Blood samples were analyzed 3 weeks after the start of treatment (second dose) and 6 weeks after the start of treatment. Pretreatment tumor samples, along with matched peripheral blood collected serially before and after atezolizumab treatment, underwent TCR sequencing. Durable clinical benefit was achieved by nine patients but not by the remaining 20. Around 29 patients had pretreatment blood TCR-seq, some 25 had at least one posttreatment blood collection, and some 25 had tumor TCR-seq. Patients had an ECOG performance status of 0 or 1 and had received between 0 and 3 prior chemotherapy regimens. Durable clinical benefit meant progression-free survival longer than 6 months, and TCR features were also tested against progression-free and overall survival. Twenty-five of 29 patients were identified as males with urothelial cancer of bladder origin, and a prior smoking history was reported by 18 of 29 patients. An exploratory multi-omic analysis was conducted of the somatic, immune and clinical correlates of response to PD-L1 blockade with atezolizumab in urothelial cancer. Blood samples gave a median of about 150,000 T cells and tens of thousands of unique TCRs, with a median clonality of around 0.074. In the same patients who had TCR sequencing, pretreatment tumors also underwent whole exome sequencing and RNA sequencing.

Synthetic TCR analog templates were spiked into each PCR to estimate absolute template abundance from read counts. The immunoSEQ assay was used to amplify TCRbeta CDR3 regions from genomic DNA with bias-controlled V and J gene primers. Sequencing of rearranged TCRbeta segments was performed at approximately 20X coverage. In the paper's pipeline: Sequencing errors were corrected by clustering, and CDR3s were annotated against IMGT so that V, D and J genes could be assigned. Downstream analyses used only productive TCRbeta rearrangements, leaving out any out-of-frame or stop-codon sequences. Clonality was calculated as one minus the Shannon entropy normalized by the log of the number of unique productive sequences. Fisher's exact test with Benjamini-Hochberg correction, using a cutoff of adjusted p below 0.01, was how clones that differed between time points or between blood and tumor were identified. The table was pulled from immuneACCESS by TCRdb, which kept in-frame rearrangements only. Such tables lose some clones; where checked, under half of the loss comes from unresolved V genes, and the rest has no known cause. The V and J calls and the clone size are those of that table, but D and trimming were determined from the DNA. Recorded for this sample are tens of thousands of clones; around 82% of them occurred a single time. Of the sample, approximately 1.8% falls within the top ten clones.

Results the study describes overall, beyond this receptor: Improved progression-free and overall survival was associated with having pretreatment peripheral blood TCR clonality below the median. Because the sample size was small (n ≈ 30) and many exploratory analyses were performed, the results are intended to be hypothesis-generating. Greater expansion of tumor-associated TCR clones in peripheral blood 3 weeks after the start of treatment was observed in patients with durable benefit (n of about 20, p = 0.022).

As concerns this clone: Its antigen specificity is not known. No quality values exist for individual bases; no much larger clone is one base distant.

The time point label, read with the paper, signifies: peripheral blood 6 weeks after treatment start. A cohort of about 30 patients with locally advanced or metastatic urothelial carcinoma, treated at Memorial Sloan Kettering on a trial protocol, was included. Peripheral blood mononuclear cells were collected pretreatment and during treatment, at between 1 and 8 total time points per patient. The Qiagen DNeasy Blood extraction kit was used to purify genomic DNA from total PBMCs and from tumor samples. PBMCs were collected pretreatment and during treatment, and were isolated and stored as previously described. The CDR3 runs 15 residues from the cysteine to the phenylalanine. Of all the DNA, just the CDR3 is kept, 45 bases in frame from base 1. The germline V gene specifies MNHEY as CDR1 and SVGAGI as CDR2. The V end gives up 0 bases and the J end 4 bases, leaving 2 bases in the junction not matched to a gene.

The sample here was PBMCs, taken around atezolizumab (anti-PD-L1) treatment. The source of this sequence is a man aged 50 to 60 with urothelial cancer. The chain is encoded by TRBV6-5 joined to TRBJ2-7; TRBD1 matches 11 bases in the middle. The DNA is as follows: TGTGCCAGCAGTTACTCTGGACAGGGGGCATACGAGCAGTACTTC. It specifies CASSYSGQGAYEQYF.